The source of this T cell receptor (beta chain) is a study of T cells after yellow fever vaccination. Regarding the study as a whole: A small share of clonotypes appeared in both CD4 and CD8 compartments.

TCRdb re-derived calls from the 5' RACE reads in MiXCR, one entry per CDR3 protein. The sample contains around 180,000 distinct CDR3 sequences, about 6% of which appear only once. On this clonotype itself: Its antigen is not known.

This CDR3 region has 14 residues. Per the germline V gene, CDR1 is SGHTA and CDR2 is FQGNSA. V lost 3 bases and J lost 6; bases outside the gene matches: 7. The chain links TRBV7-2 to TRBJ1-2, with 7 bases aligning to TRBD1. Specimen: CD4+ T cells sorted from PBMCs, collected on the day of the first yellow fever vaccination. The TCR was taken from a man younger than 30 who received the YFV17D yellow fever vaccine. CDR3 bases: TGTGCCAGCAGCTTCTTCCAGGGGGGCAATGGCTACACCTTC. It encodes CASSFFQGGNGYTF. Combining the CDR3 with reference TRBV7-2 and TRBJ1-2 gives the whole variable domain GAGVSQSPSNKVTEKGKDVELRCDPISGHTALYWYRQSLGQGLEFLIYFQGNSAPDKSGLPSDRFSAERTGGSVSTLTIQRTQQEDSAVYLCASSFFQGGNGYTFGSGTRLTVV.